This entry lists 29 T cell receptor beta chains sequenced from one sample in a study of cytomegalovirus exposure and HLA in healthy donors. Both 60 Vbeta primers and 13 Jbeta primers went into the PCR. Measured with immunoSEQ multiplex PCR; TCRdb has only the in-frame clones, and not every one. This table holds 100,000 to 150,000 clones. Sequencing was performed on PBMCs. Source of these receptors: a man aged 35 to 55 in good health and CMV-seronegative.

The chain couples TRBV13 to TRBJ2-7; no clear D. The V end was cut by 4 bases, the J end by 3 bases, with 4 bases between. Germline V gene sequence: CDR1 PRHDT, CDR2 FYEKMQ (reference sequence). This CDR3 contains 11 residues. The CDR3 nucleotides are TGTGCCAGCAGCTCCGGCTACGAGCAGTACTTC. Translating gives CASSSGYEQYF.

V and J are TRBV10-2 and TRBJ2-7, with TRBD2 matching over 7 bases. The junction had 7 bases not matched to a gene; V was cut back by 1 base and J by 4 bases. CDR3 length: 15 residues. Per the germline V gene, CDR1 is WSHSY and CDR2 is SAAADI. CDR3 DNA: TGCGCCAGCAGTGAGTACGGACTAGTTGGGTACGAGCAGTACTTC. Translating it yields CASSEYGLVGYEQYF.

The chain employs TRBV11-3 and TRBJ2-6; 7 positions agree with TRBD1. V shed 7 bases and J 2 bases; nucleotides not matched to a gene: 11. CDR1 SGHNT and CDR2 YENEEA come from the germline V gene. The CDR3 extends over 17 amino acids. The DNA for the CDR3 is TGTGCCAGCACTAGGGGGCAAATCAGTCCTGGGGCCAACGTCCTGACTTTC. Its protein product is CASTRGQISPGANVLTF.

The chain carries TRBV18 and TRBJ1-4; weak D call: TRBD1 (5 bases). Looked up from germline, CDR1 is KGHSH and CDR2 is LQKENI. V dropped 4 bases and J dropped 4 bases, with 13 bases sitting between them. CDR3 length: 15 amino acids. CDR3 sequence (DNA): TGTGCCAGCTCACTGCACAGGTCGAGTAATGAAAAACTGTTTTTT. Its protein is CASSLHRSSNEKLFF.

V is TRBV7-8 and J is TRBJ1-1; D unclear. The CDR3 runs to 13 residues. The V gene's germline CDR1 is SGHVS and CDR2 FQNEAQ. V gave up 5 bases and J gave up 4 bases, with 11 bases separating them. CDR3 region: CASSAPGVTEAFF. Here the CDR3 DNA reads TGTGCCAGCAGCGCCCCAGGCGTCACTGAAGCTTTCTTT.

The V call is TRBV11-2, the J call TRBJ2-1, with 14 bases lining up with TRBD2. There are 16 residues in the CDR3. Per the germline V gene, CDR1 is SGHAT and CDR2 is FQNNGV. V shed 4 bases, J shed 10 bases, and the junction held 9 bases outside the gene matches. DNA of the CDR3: TGTGCCAGCAGCTCTCCAGGACTAGCGGGAGGTGAGGAGCAGTTCTTC. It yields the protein CASSSPGLAGGEEQFF.

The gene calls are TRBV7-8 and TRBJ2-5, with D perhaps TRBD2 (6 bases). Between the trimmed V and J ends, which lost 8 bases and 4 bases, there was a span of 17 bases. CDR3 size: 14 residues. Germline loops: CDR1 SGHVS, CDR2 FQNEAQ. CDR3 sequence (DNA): TGTGCCAGCGAGACACGTGGTAGCGGAGAGACCCAGTACTTC. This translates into CASETRGSGETQYF.

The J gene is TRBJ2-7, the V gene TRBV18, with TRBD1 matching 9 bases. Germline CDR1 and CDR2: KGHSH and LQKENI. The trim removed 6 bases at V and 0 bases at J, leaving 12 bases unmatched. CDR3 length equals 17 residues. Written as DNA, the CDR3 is TGTGCCAGCTCGGCGGGACAGGGATTGGGAAGCTCCTACGAGCAGTACTTC. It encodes CASSAGQGLGSSYEQYF.

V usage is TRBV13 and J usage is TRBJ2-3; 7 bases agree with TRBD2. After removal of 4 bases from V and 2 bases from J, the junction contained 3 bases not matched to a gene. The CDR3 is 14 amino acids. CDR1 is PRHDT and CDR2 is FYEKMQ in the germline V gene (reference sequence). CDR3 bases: TGTGCCAGCAGCTCAGCGGGGAACACAGATACGCAGTATTTT. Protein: CASSSAGNTDTQYF.

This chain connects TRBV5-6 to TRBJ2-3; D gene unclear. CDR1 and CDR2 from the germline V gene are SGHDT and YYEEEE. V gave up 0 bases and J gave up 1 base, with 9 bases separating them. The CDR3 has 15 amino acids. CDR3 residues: CASSLDVGRTDTQYF. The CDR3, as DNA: TGTGCCAGCAGCTTGGACGTCGGTCGCACAGATACGCAGTATTTT.

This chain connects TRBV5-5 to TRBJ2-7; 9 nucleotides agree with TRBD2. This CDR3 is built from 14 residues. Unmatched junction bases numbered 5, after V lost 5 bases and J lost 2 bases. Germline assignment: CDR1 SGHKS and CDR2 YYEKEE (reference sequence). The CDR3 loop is CASSTAGGPYEQYF. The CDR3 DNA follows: TGTGCCAGCAGTACTGCGGGAGGGCCCTACGAGCAGTACTTC.

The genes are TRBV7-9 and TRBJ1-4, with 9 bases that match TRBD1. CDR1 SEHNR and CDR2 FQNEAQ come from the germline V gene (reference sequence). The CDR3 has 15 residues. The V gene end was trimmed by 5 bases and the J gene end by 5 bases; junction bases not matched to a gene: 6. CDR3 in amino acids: CASSVQGALNEKLFF. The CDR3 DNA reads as TGTGCCAGCAGCGTACAGGGGGCGTTAAATGAAAAACTGTTTTTT.

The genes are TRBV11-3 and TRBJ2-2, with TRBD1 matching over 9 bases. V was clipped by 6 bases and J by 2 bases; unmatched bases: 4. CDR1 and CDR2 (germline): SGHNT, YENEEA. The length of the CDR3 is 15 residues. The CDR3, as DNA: TGTGCCAGCAGTATGGGACAGGGTAACACCGGGGAGCTGTTTTTT. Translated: CASSMGQGNTGELFF.

Here the CDR3 reads CSVELQVPYEQYF. The CDR3 DNA is TGCAGCGTTGAATTACAGGTCCCCTACGAGCAGTACTTC. The V and J genes are TRBV29-1 and TRBJ2-7; perhaps TRBD1 as D (5 bases). The CDR3 length is 13 residues. Germline values: CDR1 SQVTM, CDR2 ANQGSEA. The ends were cut back, 2 bases at V and 2 bases at J, with 10 bases in the middle.

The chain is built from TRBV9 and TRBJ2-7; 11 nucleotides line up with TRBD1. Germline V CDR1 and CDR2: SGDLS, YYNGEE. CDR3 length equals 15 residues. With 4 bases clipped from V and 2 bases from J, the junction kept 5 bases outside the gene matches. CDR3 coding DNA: TGTGCCAGCAGCATGGGACAGGGGGGACCCTACGAGCAGTACTTC. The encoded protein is CASSMGQGGPYEQYF.

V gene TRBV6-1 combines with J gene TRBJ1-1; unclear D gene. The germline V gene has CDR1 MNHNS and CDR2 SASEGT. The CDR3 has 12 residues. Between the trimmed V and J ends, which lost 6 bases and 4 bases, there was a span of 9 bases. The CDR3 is CASREGGTEAFF. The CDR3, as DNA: TGTGCCAGCAGGGAGGGCGGCACTGAAGCTTTCTTT.

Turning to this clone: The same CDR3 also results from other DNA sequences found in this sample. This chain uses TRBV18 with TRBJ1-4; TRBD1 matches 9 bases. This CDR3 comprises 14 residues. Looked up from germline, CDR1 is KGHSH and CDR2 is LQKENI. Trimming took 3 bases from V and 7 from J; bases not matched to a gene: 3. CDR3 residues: CASSPDRGSEKLFF. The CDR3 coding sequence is TGTGCCAGCTCACCGGACAGGGGCAGTGAAAAACTGTTTTTT. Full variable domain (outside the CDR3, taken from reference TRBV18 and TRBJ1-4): NAGVMQNPRHLVRRRGQEARLRCSPMKGHSHVYWYRQLPEEGLKFMVYLQKENIIDESGMPKERFSAEFPKEGPSILRIQQVVRGDSAAYFCASSPDRGSEKLFFGSGTQLSVL.

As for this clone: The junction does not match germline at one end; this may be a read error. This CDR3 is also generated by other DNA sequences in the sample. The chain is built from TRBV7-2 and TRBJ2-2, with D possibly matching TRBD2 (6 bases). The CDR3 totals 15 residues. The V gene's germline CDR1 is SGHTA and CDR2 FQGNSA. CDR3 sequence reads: CASSSTRTNTGELFF. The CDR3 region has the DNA TGTGCCAGCAGCTCGACTAGAACGAACACTGGGGAGCTGTTTTTT.

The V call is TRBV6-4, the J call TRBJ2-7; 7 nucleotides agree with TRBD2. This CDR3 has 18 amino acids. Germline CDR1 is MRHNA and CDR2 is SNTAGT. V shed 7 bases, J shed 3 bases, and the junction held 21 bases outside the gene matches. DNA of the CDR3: TGTGCCAGCACCGACCGGTGTGTGGGCGGGAGATTTCACTACGAGCAGTACTTC. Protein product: CASTDRCVGGRFHYEQYF.

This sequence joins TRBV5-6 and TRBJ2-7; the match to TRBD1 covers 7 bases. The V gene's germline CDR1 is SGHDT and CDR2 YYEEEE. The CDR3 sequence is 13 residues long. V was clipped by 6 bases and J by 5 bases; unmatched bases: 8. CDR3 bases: TGTGCCAGCATCGGACAGGCGGTCAACGAGCAGTACTTC. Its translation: CASIGQAVNEQYF.

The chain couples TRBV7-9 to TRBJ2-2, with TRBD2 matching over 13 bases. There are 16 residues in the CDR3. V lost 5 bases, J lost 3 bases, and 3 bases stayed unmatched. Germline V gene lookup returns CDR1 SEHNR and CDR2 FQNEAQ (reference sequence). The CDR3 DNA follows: TGTGCCAGCAGCACTAGCGGGAGGGGGTACACCGGGGAGCTGTTTTTT. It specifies CASSTSGRGYTGELFF.

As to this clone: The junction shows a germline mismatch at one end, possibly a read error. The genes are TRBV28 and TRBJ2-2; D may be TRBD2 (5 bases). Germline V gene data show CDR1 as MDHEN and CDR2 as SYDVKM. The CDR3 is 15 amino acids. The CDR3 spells CASSPALGNTGELFF. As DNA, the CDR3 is TGTGCCAGCAGCCCGGCACTTGGGAACACCGGGGAACTGTTTTTT.

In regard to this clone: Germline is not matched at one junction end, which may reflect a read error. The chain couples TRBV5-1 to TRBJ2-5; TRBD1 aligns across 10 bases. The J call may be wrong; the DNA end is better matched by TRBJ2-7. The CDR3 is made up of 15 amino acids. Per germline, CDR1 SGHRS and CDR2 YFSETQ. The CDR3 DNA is TGCGCCAGCAGTAGGACAGGGGGTAACTCCCACGAGCAGTACTTC. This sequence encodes CASSRTGGNSHEQYF.

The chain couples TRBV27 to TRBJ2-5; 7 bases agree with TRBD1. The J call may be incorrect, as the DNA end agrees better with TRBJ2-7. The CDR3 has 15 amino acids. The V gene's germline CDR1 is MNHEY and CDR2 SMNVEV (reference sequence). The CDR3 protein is CASSLEGAEAYEQYF. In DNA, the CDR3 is TGTGCCAGCAGTTTAGAGGGGGCTGAAGCCTACGAGCAGTACTTC.

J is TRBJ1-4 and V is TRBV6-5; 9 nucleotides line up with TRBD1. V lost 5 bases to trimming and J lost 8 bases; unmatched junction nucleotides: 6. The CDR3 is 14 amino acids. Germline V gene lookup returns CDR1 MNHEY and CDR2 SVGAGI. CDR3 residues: CASSPQGAGEKLFF. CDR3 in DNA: TGTGCCAGCAGTCCACAGGGGGCTGGAGAAAAACTGTTTTTT.

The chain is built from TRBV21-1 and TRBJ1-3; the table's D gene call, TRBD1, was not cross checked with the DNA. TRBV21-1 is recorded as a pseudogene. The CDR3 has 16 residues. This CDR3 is CASSSQADITGNTIYF. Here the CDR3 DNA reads TGTGCCAGCAGCTCTCAGGCGGACATAACTGGAAACACCATATATTTT.

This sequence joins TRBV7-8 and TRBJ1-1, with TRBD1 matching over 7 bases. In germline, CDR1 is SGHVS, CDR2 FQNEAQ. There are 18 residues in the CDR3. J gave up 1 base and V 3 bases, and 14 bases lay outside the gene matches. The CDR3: CASSFQAGTGVGNTEAFF. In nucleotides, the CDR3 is TGTGCCAGCAGCTTCCAGGCCGGTACAGGGGTCGGGAACACTGAAGCTTTCTTT.

This chain's CDR3 is CASSSGTGYYEKLFF. DNA of the CDR3: TGTGCCAGCAGCTCTGGGACAGGGTATTATGAAAAACTGTTTTTT. This chain uses TRBV7-8 with TRBJ1-4; 9 bases align to TRBD1. V was clipped by 4 bases and J by 6 bases; unmatched bases: 6. CDR1 and CDR2 from the germline V gene are SGHVS and FQNEAQ. There are 15 residues in the CDR3.

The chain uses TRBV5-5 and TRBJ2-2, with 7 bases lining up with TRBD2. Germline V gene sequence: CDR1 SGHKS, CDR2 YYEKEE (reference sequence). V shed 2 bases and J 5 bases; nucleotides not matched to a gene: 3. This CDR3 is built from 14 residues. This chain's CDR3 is CASSFWGGTGELFF. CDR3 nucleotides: TGTGCCAGCAGCTTTTGGGGGGGGACCGGGGAGCTGTTTTTT.